This TCR beta chain was captured in a study of T cell repertoires in cytomegalovirus infection. Broader study findings: Public TCR beta family frequency separated CMV-and-HLA carriers, including in an independent cohort.

This clonotype was observed many times. Antigen: not known. TCRdb re-called the reads with MiXCR, one entry per CDR3 protein. Of 200,000 to 300,000 distinct CDR3 sequences detected, approximately 9% appear once; the ten largest clones hold approximately 15%. CDR3 length: 14 residues. V lost 5 bases and J lost 1, with 11 bases in between. The germline V gene encodes CDR1 SGHTA and CDR2 FQGNSA. Sequenced sample: PBMCs. This receptor was identified in a human donor in good health (CMV status not recorded). Some clones in this sample may be carry-over from other donors' samples. The chain recombines TRBV7-2 with TRBJ2-5; D is unclear. Here the CDR3 reads CASSPRRPQETQYF. The CDR3 DNA follows: TGTGCCAGCAGCCCCAGACGGCCCCAAGAGACCCAGTACTTC.